The table lists the clone carrying this TCR beta chain with a count of one. What it recognizes is unknown. cDNA prepared by RNA extraction and subsequent reverse transcription served as the template for sequencing. TCRdb's copy holds only in-frame clones and misses some; the assay was immunoSEQ multiplex PCR. The sample has some 160,000 clones, around 62% seen once. This record comes from a study of CD8+ T cells in alopecia areata. Study-level results: Among patients, TCR sharing was less clear than in mice, a difference possibly due in part to HLA diversity in the patient population. Normal skin contains resident alphabeta T cells, and these are also sequenced in scalp samples.

Isolation of CD4+ and CD8+ T cells from PBMCs was achieved by sorting. Specimen: CD8+ T cells sorted from blood. This clonotype was obtained from a human donor in good health.

The CDR3 here is CASSPGGTGELFF. CDR3 nucleotide sequence: TGTGCCAGCAGCCCGGGAGGAACCGGGGAGCTGTTTTTT. The rearrangement links TRBV25-1 to TRBJ2-2, with 7 positions matching TRBD2. V dropped 6 bases and J dropped 5; count of bases not matched to a gene: 3. Germline V CDR1 and CDR2: MGHDK, SYGVNS. The CDR3 contains 13 residues.